Following are 4 T cell receptor beta chains from one sample sequenced in a study of blood T cell repertoires in COVID-19. TCRdb's table, derived via immunoSEQ multiplex PCR, lists solely in-frame clones and lacks some. The profile covers over 100,000 clones, with around 89% appearing a single time and 15% to 20% taken by the ten largest. Sequenced material: peripheral blood. These receptors were taken from a human donor with acute or convalescent COVID-19. The donor label of this sample is uncertain.

The genes are TRBV29-1 and TRBJ2-3; possible D gene TRBD2, 6 bases. The germline V gene has CDR1 SQVTM and CDR2 ANQGSEA. This CDR3 region has 14 residues. V shed 7 bases and J shed 2 bases, with 16 bases lying between them. CDR3 bases: TGCAGCGCTACCTGGGAGGCGGTCACAGATACGCAGTATTTT. This translates into CSATWEAVTDTQYF.

The chain links TRBV6-5 to TRBJ2-3; 13 bases align to TRBD2. The CDR3 contains 15 residues. The V segment lost 7 bases and the J segment 9 bases; nucleotides outside the gene matches: 10. Germline lookup yields CDR1 MNHEY and CDR2 SVGAGI. CDR3 sequence (DNA): TGTGCCAGCACCTATTCCGGGACTAGCGGGACAACGCAGTATTTT. As protein: CASTYSGTSGTTQYF.

The chain combines TRBV5-1 with TRBJ2-1; D might be TRBD2 (6 bases). The germline V gene encodes CDR1 SGHRS and CDR2 YFSETQ. V gave up 4 bases and J gave up 4 bases, with 12 bases separating them. The length of the CDR3 is 14 residues. CDR3 in amino acids: CASSVLAEYNEQFF. CDR3 DNA: TGCGCCAGCAGCGTGTTAGCGGAGTACAATGAGCAGTTCTTC.

The V and J genes are TRBV18 and TRBJ1-1; D ambiguous. The V and J ends lost 3 bases and 7 bases respectively, with 12 bases between them. This CDR3 contains 13 residues. Germline V gene lookup returns CDR1 KGHSH and CDR2 LQKENI. CDR3 DNA: TGTGCCAGCTCACCTACACCCCAGATTGAAGCTTTCTTT. It yields the protein CASSPTPQIEAFF.